Below, 17 T cell receptor beta chains from the same sample are listed, as sequenced in a study of post-analysis software for immune sequencing data. Findings and limits, study-wide: Compared with controls, patients had more of about 5 TRBV segments, including TRBV5-6, TRBV5-1 and TRBV20-1.

Unique molecular identifiers were built into the TCR beta cDNA libraries. TCRdb reprocessed the PCR reads with MiXCR, giving one entry per CDR3 protein. The profile shows approximately 730,000 distinct CDR3 sequences, about 45% of them singletons. Their recognized antigens are unknown. Specimen: blood. The receptors derive from a girl between 10 and 17 years old with multiple sclerosis.

This clonotype was detected a few times. The V call is TRBV29-1, the J call TRBJ2-2; weak D call: TRBD1 (6 bases). CDR3 length: 14 amino acids. V lost 5 bases and J lost 3, with 13 bases in between. Per germline, CDR1 SQVTM and CDR2 ANQGSEA. The CDR3 nucleotides are TGCAGCGTTTCACAGGGATTGGACACCGGGGAGCTGTTTTTT. As protein: CSVSQGLDTGELFF.

The chain joins TRBV29-1 to TRBJ2-1; the D gene is possibly TRBD2 (6 bases). V lost 4 bases and J 2 bases, leaving 15 bases between the germline ends. This CDR3 is 15 amino acids long. Germline assignment: CDR1 SQVTM and CDR2 ANQGSEA. Here the CDR3 reads CSVATTRETYNEQFF. Written as DNA, the CDR3 is TGCAGCGTTGCCACGACTAGGGAGACCTACAATGAGCAGTTCTTC.

This clonotype was seen a handful of times. This sequence joins TRBV7-3 and TRBJ2-1, with D tentatively TRBD2 (5 bases). The germline CDR1 and CDR2 sequences are SGHTA and FQGTGA. The CDR3 covers 14 residues. V lost 2 bases and J 5 bases, leaving 10 bases between the germline ends. The chain's CDR3 is CASSLGLDDNEQFF. Here the CDR3 DNA reads TGTGCCAGCAGCTTAGGACTTGACGACAATGAGCAGTTCTTC. Variable domain in full (rest from reference TRBV7-3 and TRBJ2-1): GAGVSQTPSNKVTEKGKYVELRCDPISGHTALYWYRQSLGQGPEFLIYFQGTGAADDSGLPNDRFFAVRPEGSVSTLKIQRTERGDSAVYLCASSLGLDDNEQFFGPGTRLTVL.

The chain recombines TRBV12-5 with TRBJ2-1; weak D call: TRBD2 (5 bases). V lost 3 bases to trimming and J lost 1 base, with 22 bases between them. CDR1 is LGHNT and CDR2 is FRNRAP in the germline V gene. The CDR3 is 19 amino acids. CDR3 DNA sequence: TGTGCTAGTGGTTTCTCCCTCTTTCCGGCTAGCAAGTCCTACAATGAGCAGTTCTTC. Translation gives CASGFSLFPASKSYNEQFF. Filled out from reference TRBV12-5 and TRBJ2-1, the complete variable domain reads DARVTQTPRHKVTEMGQEVTMRCQPILGHNTVFWYRQTMMQGLELLAYFRNRAPLDDSGMPKDRFSAEMPDATLATLKIQPSEPRDSAVYFCASGFSLFPASKSYNEQFFGPGTRLTVL.

The gene calls are TRBV6-1 and TRBJ2-5; D could derive from TRBD1 or TRBD2 (6 bases each). The CDR3 runs to 15 residues. Trimming removed 7 bases at V and 1 base at J, with 16 bases between. Germline lookup yields CDR1 MNHNS and CDR2 SASEGT. The CDR3 DNA is TGTGCCAGCAACGGTGGGGGGCACACCCAAGAGACCCAGTACTTC. Its translation is CASNGGGHTQETQYF.

The rearrangement joins TRBV10-3 to TRBJ2-7; 8 bases map to TRBD1. Germline CDR1 reads ENHRY; CDR2 reads SYGVKD. Trimming removed 4 bases from V and 5 bases from J; junction bases left unmatched: 19. The CDR3 totals 18 residues. This CDR3 is CAISARSLVGQGKHEQYF. As DNA, the CDR3 is TGTGCCATCAGTGCCCGGTCTTTAGTAGGACAGGGTAAACACGAGCAGTACTTC.

This clonotype came up a few times. The CDR3 nucleotides read TGTGCCAGCAGCCCGAGATCAGCGAACACCGGGGAGCTGTTTTTT. Encoded protein: CASSPRSANTGELFF. V gene TRBV7-9 combines with J gene TRBJ2-2; D unclear. The V gene's germline CDR1 is SEHNR and CDR2 FQNEAQ (reference sequence). The length of the CDR3 is 15 residues. With 5 bases removed from V and 0 bases from J, the gap between germline ends came to 10 bases.

The genes are TRBV3-1 and TRBJ2-3, with 9 bases identical to TRBD2. With 3 bases clipped from V and 4 bases from J, the junction kept 8 bases outside the gene matches. This CDR3 region has 16 residues. Germline V gives CDR1 LGHDT, CDR2 YNNKEL (reference sequence). The CDR3 nucleotides read TGTGCCAGCAGCCATGGGCGGGAGGGCCCGGCAGATACGCAGTATTTT. Its translation is CASSHGREGPADTQYF.

The chain carries TRBV7-9 and TRBJ1-2; TRBD1 matches 10 bases. The V gene end was trimmed by 2 bases and the J gene end by 6 bases; junction bases not matched to a gene: 6. Per the germline V gene, CDR1 is SEHNR and CDR2 is FQNEAQ (reference sequence). The CDR3 contains 15 residues. The CDR3 nucleotides are TGTGCCAGCAGCTTATTATCGGACAGGGGGAATGGCTACACCTTC. This encodes CASSLLSDRGNGYTF. Complete variable domain (other parts from reference TRBV7-9 and TRBJ1-2): DTGVSQNPRHKITKRGQNVTFRCDPISEHNRLYWYRQTLGQGPEFLTYFQNEAQLEKSRLLSDRFSAERPKGSFSTLEIQRTEQGDSAMYLCASSLLSDRGNGYTFGSGTRLTVV.

V is TRBV7-6 and J is TRBJ2-3; D is undetermined. The CDR3 has 13 amino acids. The germline V gene encodes CDR1 SGHVS and CDR2 FNYEAQ. Trimming cost V 6 bases and J 1 base, with 8 bases left between them. The CDR3 region has the DNA TGTGCCAGCAGGGATTCGGGCACAGATACGCAGTATTTT. This encodes CASRDSGTDTQYF.

This clonotype was seen a handful of times. The V call is TRBV20-1, the J call TRBJ2-7, with D perhaps matching TRBD2 (5 bases). V was clipped by 1 base and J by 1 base, with 17 bases between them. Germline assignment: CDR1 DFQATT and CDR2 SNEGSKA (reference sequence). The CDR3 consists of 16 residues. The DNA of the CDR3 is TGCAGTGCTAGAGCCCCCCCCCGGAGCGGTTCCTACGAGCAGTACTTC. Translation gives CSARAPPRSGSYEQYF.

The DNA for the CDR3 is TGTGCCAGCAGCCCGAGACAGGCCAACTATGGCTACACCTTC. Translating it yields CASSPRQANYGYTF. The gene calls are TRBV7-9 and TRBJ1-2; TRBD1 might be the D (6 bases). With 5 bases removed from V and 2 bases from J, the gap between germline ends came to 12 bases. Per the germline V gene, CDR1 is SEHNR and CDR2 is FQNEAQ (reference sequence). CDR3 length: 14 residues. Drawing the rest from reference TRBV7-9 and TRBJ1-2, the complete variable domain is DTGVSQNPRHKITKRGQNVTFRCDPISEHNRLYWYRQTLGQGPEFLTYFQNEAQLEKSRLLSDRFSAERPKGSFSTLEIQRTEQGDSAMYLCASSPRQANYGYTFGSGTRLTVV.

The sample holds a few counts of this clonotype. This chain joins TRBV5-5 and TRBJ2-5; D may be TRBD1 or TRBD2 (5 bases each). The CDR3 contains 14 residues. V was trimmed by 0 bases and J by 2 bases, leaving 8 bases between them. Germline-derived CDR1 and CDR2 are SGHKS and YYEKEE (reference sequence). For the CDR3, the DNA is TGTGCCAGCAGCTTGGCAGGGAGACAAGAGACCCAGTACTTC. The encoded protein is CASSLAGRQETQYF.

This clonotype was observed a handful of times. The genes are TRBV10-3 and TRBJ1-5; perhaps TRBD1 as D (5 bases). This CDR3 has 19 residues. Trimming removed 1 base from V and 1 base from J, with 20 bases in between. Germline assignment: CDR1 ENHRY and CDR2 SYGVKD. The CDR3 reads CAISEFKIGAAASNQPQHF. Here the CDR3 DNA reads TGTGCCATCAGTGAGTTCAAAATCGGGGCGGCTGCGAGCAATCAGCCCCAGCATTTT.

This chain uses TRBV6-2 or TRBV6-3 with TRBJ2-4, with D uncertain. Near its end, the DNA agrees better with TRBJ2-7, so the J call may be wrong. Germline CDR1 and CDR2: MNHEY and SVGEGT. The CDR3 extends over 10 amino acids. The CDR3 loop reads CATETYEQYF. CDR3 nucleotide sequence: TGTGCCACCGAGACTTACGAGCAGTACTTC.

This chain connects TRBV28 to TRBJ2-7; D may be TRBD1 (5 bases). The CDR3 is 17 amino acids. Trimming took 2 bases from V and 0 from J, leaving 17 bases between them. Germline V lookup: CDR1 MDHEN, CDR2 SYDVKM. The CDR3, as DNA: TGTGCCAGCAGTTTACAGGGCCTAACGACGGGCTCCTACGAGCAGTACTTC. The encoded protein is CASSLQGLTTGSYEQYF.

This sequence joins TRBV6-5 and TRBJ1-6, with TRBD1 as a possible D gene (6 bases). The length of the CDR3 is 14 residues. Germline V gene lookup returns CDR1 MNHEY and CDR2 SVGAGI. V lost 4 bases and J 8 bases, leaving 12 bases between the germline ends. The CDR3 DNA is TGTGCCAGCAGTTTACACAGGGTAGATTCACCCCTCCACTTT. This sequence encodes CASSLHRVDSPLHF.